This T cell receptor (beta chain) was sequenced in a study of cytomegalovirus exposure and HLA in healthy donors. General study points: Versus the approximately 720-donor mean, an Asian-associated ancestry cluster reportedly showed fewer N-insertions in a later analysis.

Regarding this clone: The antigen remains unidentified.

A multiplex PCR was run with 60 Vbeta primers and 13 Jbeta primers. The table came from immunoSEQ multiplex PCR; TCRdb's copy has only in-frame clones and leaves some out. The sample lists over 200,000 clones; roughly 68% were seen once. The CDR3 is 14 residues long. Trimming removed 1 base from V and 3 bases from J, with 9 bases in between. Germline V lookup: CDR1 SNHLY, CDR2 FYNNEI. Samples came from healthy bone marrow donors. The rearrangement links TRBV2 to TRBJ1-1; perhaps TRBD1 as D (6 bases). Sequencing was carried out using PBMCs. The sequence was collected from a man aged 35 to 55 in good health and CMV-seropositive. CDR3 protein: CASSEVGGHTEAFF. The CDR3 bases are TGTGCCAGCAGTGAAGTTGGGGGCCACACTGAAGCTTTCTTT. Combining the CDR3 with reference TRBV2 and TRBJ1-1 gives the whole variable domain EPEVTQTPSHQVTQMGQEVILRCVPISNHLYFYWYRQILGQKVEFLVSFYNNEISEKSEIFDDQFSVERPDGSNFTLKIRSTKLEDSAMYFCASSEVGGHTEAFFGQGTRLTVV.